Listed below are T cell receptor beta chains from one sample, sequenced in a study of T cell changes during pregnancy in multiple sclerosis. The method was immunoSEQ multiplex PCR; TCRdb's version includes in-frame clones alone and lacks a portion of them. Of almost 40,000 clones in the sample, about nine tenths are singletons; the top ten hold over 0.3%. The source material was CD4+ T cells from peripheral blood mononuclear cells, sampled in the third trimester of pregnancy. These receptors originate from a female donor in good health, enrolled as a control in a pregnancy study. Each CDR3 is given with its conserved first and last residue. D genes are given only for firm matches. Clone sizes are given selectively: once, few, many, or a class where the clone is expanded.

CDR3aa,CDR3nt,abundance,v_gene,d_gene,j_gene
CASTPGGVVGYTF,TGTGCCAGCACCCCAGGGGGTGTCGTCGGCTACACCTTC,.,TRBV6-5,TRBD1,TRBJ1-2
CASSSSGTTSGEQYF,TGTGCCAGCAGCTCCTCCGGGACTACCTCTGGAGAGCAGTACTTC,.,TRBV7-2,TRBD2,TRBJ2-7
CASSFFLAGSEQFF,TGTGCCAGCAGCTTTTTCCTAGCGGGAAGTGAGCAGTTCTTC,.,TRBV7-2,TRBD2,TRBJ2-1
CASSLAMTVGAPGTGELFF,TGCGCCAGCAGCTTGGCCATGACTGTAGGGGCTCCGGGCACCGGGGAGCTGTTTTTT,.,TRBV5-1,.,TRBJ2-2
CAISDGHHSEKLFF,TGTGCCATCAGTGACGGACACCACAGTGAAAAACTGTTTTTT,.,TRBV10-3,.,TRBJ1-4
CASSPGAGLNQPQHF,TGTGCCAGCAGCCCGGGCGCGGGGCTCAACCAGCCCCAGCATTTT,.,TRBV5-4,.,TRBJ1-5
CASSPLEENTEAFF,TGTGCCAGCTCACCCTTAGAAGAGAACACTGAAGCTTTCTTT,.,TRBV18,.,TRBJ1-1
CASSVLGAVSYNEQFF,TGTGCCAGCAGTGTACTAGGTGCCGTCTCCTACAATGAGCAGTTCTTC,.,TRBV6-1,.,TRBJ2-1
CAIPGTSGTYNEQFF,TGTGCCATCCCCGGGACTAGCGGGACCTACAATGAGCAGTTCTTC,.,TRBV2,TRBD2,TRBJ2-1
CASSLDQGGSAKGNEQFF,TGTGCCAGCAGCTTAGATCAGGGGGGCTCCGCCAAAGGTAATGAGCAGTTCTTC,medium-sized,TRBV11-3,.,TRBJ2-1
CASYRGDYGYTF,TGTGCCAGTTACAGGGGGGACTATGGCTACACCTTC,few,TRBV27,TRBD1,TRBJ1-2
CASSRHGNEQFF,TGTGCCAGCAGCCGACACGGCAATGAGCAGTTCTTC,.,TRBV6-5,.,TRBJ2-1
CAWARRGLNIQYF,TGTGCCTGGGCCAGGCGGGGATTAAACATTCAGTACTTC,.,TRBV30,.,TRBJ2-4
CAWIGLDSGNTIYF,TGTGCCTGGATTGGTTTAGACTCTGGAAACACCATATATTTT,.,TRBV30,.,TRBJ1-3
CASSFMREAPEQYF,TGTGCCAGCAGTTTTATGCGGGAGGCTCCCGAGCAGTACTTC,.,TRBV28,TRBD2,TRBJ2-7
CASSRGGGSRMNTEAFF,TGCGCCAGCAGCCGGGGAGGGGGAAGTAGGATGAACACTGAAGCTTTCTTT,medium-sized,TRBV5-1,.,TRBJ1-1
CASSLWEGGEKLFF,TGTGCCAGCAGTTTATGGGAGGGGGGTGAAAAACTGTTTTTT,.,TRBV27,.,TRBJ1-4
CASSSVFLAGGINEQFF,TGTGCCAGCAGCTCAGTTTTTCTAGCGGGGGGGATCAATGAGCAGTTCTTC,.,TRBV7-9,TRBD2,TRBJ2-1
CASSEAGDRADEQYF,TGTGCCAGCAGTGAAGCGGGGGACAGGGCAGACGAGCAGTACTTC,.,TRBV6-1,TRBD1,TRBJ2-7
CASKGRGFQPQHF,TGTGCCAGCAAGGGTAGGGGATTCCAGCCCCAGCATTTT,.,TRBV6-5,.,TRBJ1-5
CASKKLADASYEQYF,TGTGCCAGCAAAAAACTAGCGGATGCTTCCTACGAGCAGTACTTC,.,TRBV2,TRBD2,TRBJ2-7
CASSLERIPGGYTF,TGCGCCAGCAGCTTGGAAAGAATCCCGGGTGGCTACACCTTC,.,TRBV5-1,.,TRBJ1-2
CASILAGGGTYNEQFF,TGCGCCAGCATTCTAGCGGGAGGAGGGACCTACAATGAGCAGTTCTTC,.,TRBV5-1,TRBD2,TRBJ2-1
CASRSGSSYNSPLHF,TGTGCCAGCAGATCCGGGAGCTCCTATAATTCACCCCTCCACTTT,once,TRBV27,.,TRBJ1-6
CASSLTSGPQETQYF,TGCGCCAGCAGCTTGACTAGCGGGCCACAAGAGACCCAGTACTTC,.,TRBV5-1,TRBD2,TRBJ2-5
CASAVSSYNEQFF,TGTGCTAGTGCGGTCTCCTCATACAATGAGCAGTTCTTC,.,TRBV12-5,.,TRBJ2-1
CASSSKAQLAPDTQYF,TGTGCCAGCAGCTCCAAAGCCCAACTAGCACCGGATACGCAGTATTTT,.,TRBV5-4,.,TRBJ2-3
CASSSCQVAQSRANVLTF,TGCGCCAGCAGTTCATGCCAAGTCGCACAAAGTCGGGCCAACGTCCTGACTTTC,.,TRBV10-1,.,TRBJ2-6
CASSGETQYF,TGCGCCAGCTCCGGGGAGACCCAGTACTTC,.,TRBV23-1,.,TRBJ2-5
CASSIHRAGYTF,TGTGCCAGCAGCATTCACAGGGCCGGCTACACCTTC,.,TRBV2,.,TRBJ1-2
CASSETGRVGNTIYF,TGTGCCAGCAGCGAGACAGGGAGAGTAGGAAACACCATATATTTT,.,TRBV5-6,TRBD1,TRBJ1-3
CASSDPRRAGMGNTIYF,TGTGCCAGCAGTGACCCTCGCCGAGCCGGGATGGGAAACACCATATATTTT,.,TRBV6-1,.,TRBJ1-3
CASSGIGGYEQYF,TGTGCCAGCAGTGGTATAGGGGGTTACGAGCAGTACTTC,.,TRBV6-1,.,TRBJ2-7
CASTGQLNTEAFF,TGTGCCAGCACTGGACAGCTGAACACTGAAGCTTTCTTT,.,TRBV2,.,TRBJ1-1
CASSPGSSYNEQFF,TGTGCCAGCAGCCCCGGGAGCTCCTACAATGAGCAGTTCTTC,once,TRBV11-2,.,TRBJ2-1
CASSLFGASYEQYF,TGTGCCAGCAGCTTATTTGGGGCCTCCTACGAGCAGTACTTC,.,TRBV11-2,.,TRBJ2-7
CSVTPARGNTIYF,TGCAGCGTCACCCCCGCGCGAGGAAACACCATATATTTT,.,TRBV29-1,.,TRBJ1-3
CASSQEPSTVYGYTF,TGTGCCAGCAGCCAAGAGCCATCGACAGTCTATGGCTACACCTTC,few,TRBV4-2,.,TRBJ1-2
CASSLGREVSYEQYF,TGCGCCAGCAGTCTGGGCAGGGAGGTATCCTACGAGCAGTACTTC,.,TRBV23-1,.,TRBJ2-7
CASRPGGGTTTYNEQFF,TGTGCCAGCAGACCTGGGGGGGGGACTACGACCTACAATGAGCAGTTCTTC,once,TRBV28,TRBD2,TRBJ2-1
CASSPTSGADEQYF,TGCGCCAGCAGCCCCACTAGCGGCGCAGACGAGCAGTACTTC,.,TRBV5-1,TRBD2,TRBJ2-7
CASSSAGTIYEQYF,TGTGCCAGCAGCTCTGCGGGGACCATATACGAGCAGTACTTC,.,TRBV7-2,.,TRBJ2-7
CASSYDTARGIQYF,TGTGCCAGCAGTTACGACACGGCAAGGGGCATTCAGTACTTC,.,TRBV6-5,.,TRBJ2-4
CASSSGSGNTIYF,TGCGCCAGCAGCTCGGGATCTGGAAACACCATATATTTT,.,TRBV5-1,.,TRBJ1-3
CASSESLPRGDGYTF,TGTGCCAGCAGTGAATCTCTCCCTCGGGGGGATGGCTACACCTTC,.,TRBV6-1,.,TRBJ1-2
CAIKGSGTDTQYF,TGTGCCATCAAGGGGTCGGGCACAGATACGCAGTATTTT,.,TRBV10-3,.,TRBJ2-3
CASSYDRRTIEAFF,TGTGCCAGCAGTTACGACAGACGCACTATTGAAGCTTTCTTT,once,TRBV6-5,.,TRBJ1-1
CASRVQGFYGYTF,TGTGCCAGCAGGGTACAGGGGTTCTATGGCTACACCTTC,.,TRBV28,TRBD1,TRBJ1-2
CAIRPSPRVAGGNPISGANVLTF,TGTGCCATCAGGCCGTCCCCCAGGGTAGCAGGTGGTAACCCGATCTCTGGGGCCAACGTCCTGACTTTC,.,TRBV10-3,.,TRBJ2-6
CASSPAVGTGTYEQYF,TGTGCCAGCTCACCGGCGGTCGGGACAGGAACCTACGAGCAGTACTTC,.,TRBV18,TRBD1,TRBJ2-7
CASNLPLGQGASGYTF,TGTGCCAGCAACCTGCCCTTAGGACAGGGGGCGTCTGGCTACACCTTC,.,TRBV28,TRBD1,TRBJ1-2
CASSERTSGQETQYF,TGTGCCAGCAGCGAGAGGACTAGCGGACAAGAGACCCAGTACTTC,.,TRBV9,TRBD2,TRBJ2-5
CASSRGQAQETQYF,TGTGCCAGCAGCCGCGGACAGGCGCAAGAGACCCAGTACTTC,once,TRBV28,TRBD1,TRBJ2-5
CAWSVNILVHYGYTF,TGTGCCTGGAGTGTCAACATCCTAGTTCACTATGGCTACACCTTC,.,TRBV30,.,TRBJ1-2
CASADSGLAGTQYF,TGTGCCAGTGCTGATAGCGGCCTAGCCGGGACCCAGTACTTC,.,TRBV2,.,TRBJ2-5
CASSAGTYEQYF,TGTGCCAGCAGTGCAGGGACCTACGAGCAGTACTTC,.,TRBV6-6,.,TRBJ2-7
CASSVETTTDTQYF,TGTGCCAGCAGCGTAGAGACTACCACAGATACGCAGTATTTT,.,TRBV9,.,TRBJ2-3
CASSQDRLGQGAHEQYF,TGTGCCAGCAGCCAAGATAGGTTGGGACAGGGGGCCCACGAGCAGTACTTC,.,TRBV14,TRBD1,TRBJ2-7
CASSSGLAGGRSSYEQYF,TGCGCCAGCAGCTCCGGACTAGCGGGAGGGCGCAGCTCCTACGAGCAGTACTTC,.,TRBV5-1,TRBD2,TRBJ2-7